Presented here are 17 T cell receptor beta chains from one specimen sequenced in a study of blood T cell repertoires in COVID-19. Generated by immunoSEQ multiplex PCR, the TCRdb table keeps only in-frame clones and is missing some. The table shows just over 350,000 clones, with 87% occurring only once. The source material was PBMCs or T cells enriched from blood (not recorded which). The source of these receptors is a woman in her twenties or thirties who had recovered from COVID-19.

This rearrangement joins TRBV19 to TRBJ2-2; 7 positions agree with TRBD2. J gave up 6 bases and V 4 bases, and 5 bases lay outside the gene matches. Germline V gives CDR1 LNHDA, CDR2 SQIVND (reference sequence). The CDR3 has 14 amino acids. The CDR3 DNA reads TGTGCCAGTAGTAAGGGACTACCCCCCGGGGAGCTGTTTTTT. Protein sequence: CASSKGLPPGELFF.

The chain employs TRBV30 and TRBJ1-1; no clear D gene. The V end was cut by 0 bases, the J end by 0 bases, with 5 bases between. Germline assignment: CDR1 GTSNPN and CDR2 SVGIG (reference sequence). CDR3 length: 13 residues. The CDR3 region has the DNA TGTGCCTGGAGTGTACATGTGAACACTGAAGCTTTCTTT. Encoded protein: CAWSVHVNTEAFF. Full variable domain (missing parts from reference TRBV30 and TRBJ1-1): SQTIHQWPATLVQPVGSPLSLECTVEGTSNPNLYWYRQAAGRGLQLLFYSVGIGQISSEVPQNLSASRPQDRQFILSSKKLLLSDSGFYLCAWSVHVNTEAFFGQGTRLTVV.

This clone was picked up one time. The chain uses TRBV2 and TRBJ2-2, with no clear D. The CDR3 runs 14 residues. Trimming took off 2 bases at V and 1 base at J, with 5 bases between the two ends. Germline values: CDR1 SNHLY, CDR2 FYNNEI. The CDR3 loop reads CASSEFRNTGELFF. The CDR3 region has the DNA TGTGCCAGCAGTGAATTCAGGAACACCGGGGAGCTGTTTTTT.

The chain uses TRBV27 and TRBJ2-3; 7 bases align to TRBD2. V shed 5 bases, J shed 4 bases, and the junction held 3 bases outside the gene matches. The CDR3 sequence is 13 residues long. Germline-derived CDR1 and CDR2 are MNHEY and SMNVEV (reference sequence). The CDR3 region is CASSVTSPDTQYF. The CDR3 DNA is TGTGCCAGCAGTGTGACTAGCCCAGATACGCAGTATTTT.

The CDR3 DNA reads TGTGCCAGCAGCGTAGCGGCCGGGAACAATGAGCAGTTCTTC. Protein: CASSVAAGNNEQFF. J is TRBJ2-1 and V is TRBV9; possibly TRBD2 for D (5 bases). The CDR3 is made up of 14 amino acids. V lost 0 bases, J lost 5 bases, and 9 bases lay in between. Germline loops: CDR1 SGDLS, CDR2 YYNGEE.

This clone was observed once. The chain uses TRBV12-3 or TRBV12-4 and TRBJ1-6, with D perhaps matching TRBD1 (6 bases). Deletions cut 6 bases from V and 13 bases from J, with 13 bases between. The CDR3 length is 12 residues. CDR3 region: CASSLNRDPLHF. The CDR3 nucleotides are TGTGCCAGCAGCCTGAACAGGGACCCCCTCCACTTT.

The genes are TRBV2 and TRBJ2-3; 9 bases are shared with TRBD1. V lost 7 bases to trimming and J lost 5 bases; unmatched junction nucleotides: 10. There are 15 residues in the CDR3. Germline V gene lookup returns CDR1 SNHLY and CDR2 FYNNEI. CDR3 region: CASIRRDRAVDTQYF. In nucleotides, the CDR3 is TGTGCCAGCATCCGCCGGGACAGGGCCGTAGATACGCAGTATTTT.

The table lists this clone with a few counts. The CDR3 nucleotides read TGTGCCAGCACACCCTTCCAGGCCGTTGCCTACGAGCAGTACTTC. Translation: CASTPFQAVAYEQYF. V gene TRBV7-2 combines with J gene TRBJ2-7; D gene unclear. The germline gives CDR1 SGHTA, CDR2 FQGNSA. This CDR3 comprises 15 residues. The V end lost 7 bases, the J end lost 2 bases, and 18 bases lay between the germline ends.

This clone was seen only a few times. V gene TRBV7-9 combines with J gene TRBJ2-5, with D possibly being TRBD1 (6 bases). Looked up from germline, CDR1 is SEHNR and CDR2 is FQNEAQ (reference sequence). V lost 5 bases to trimming and J lost 4 bases, with 14 bases between them. CDR3 size: 14 residues. CDR3 amino acids: CASSLAGAGETQYF. CDR3 DNA: TGTGCCAGCAGCCTCGCAGGGGCGGGAGAGACCCAGTACTTC.

Here the CDR3 DNA reads TGTGCCAGTAGGGACCGGGACAGGGCGAACTATGGCTACACCTTC. It is translated as CASRDRDRANYGYTF. The chain has TRBV19 and TRBJ1-2, with TRBD1 matching over 9 bases. V lost 6 bases, J lost 2 bases, and 7 bases stayed unmatched. This CDR3 contains 15 residues. CDR1 and CDR2 from the germline V gene are LNHDA and SQIVND (reference sequence).

As for this clone: A junction end diverges from the germline sequence, so it may reflect a read error. The J gene is TRBJ1-3, the V gene TRBV2, with TRBD1 matching 7 bases. CDR1 and CDR2 (germline): SNHLY, FYNNEI. The CDR3 is 12 amino acids. The CDR3 reads CASGSGQSELNF. DNA for the CDR3: TGTGCCAGTGGATCGGGACAGTCGGAATTAAATTTT.

This sequence joins TRBV10-3 and TRBJ2-7; D unresolved. Deletions cut 8 bases from V and 0 bases from J, with 14 bases between. Germline V gene sequence: CDR1 ENHRY, CDR2 SYGVKD. The CDR3 is made up of 14 amino acids. CDR3: CAISLHISSYEQYF. The CDR3 nucleotides are TGTGCCATCTCTCTCCACATCAGCTCCTACGAGCAGTACTTC.

The chain recombines TRBV5-1 with TRBJ2-7; 8 bases are shared with TRBD1. V gave up 3 bases and J gave up 3 bases; unmatched junction bases: 5. The CDR3 runs to 14 residues. The germline gives CDR1 SGHRS, CDR2 YFSETQ. Written as DNA, the CDR3 is TGCGCCAGCAGCTCCGGGACAGGCTACTACGAGCAGTACTTC. Its translation: CASSSGTGYYEQYF.

The chain carries TRBV6-5 and TRBJ2-3; D might be TRBD1 (7 bases). Germline CDR1 reads MNHEY; CDR2 reads SVGAGI. V lost 6 bases and J lost 0, with 13 bases in between. This CDR3 is 15 amino acids long. CDR3 DNA sequence: TGTGCCAGCAGCCCGACAGGGACTAGCACAGATACGCAGTATTTT. This encodes CASSPTGTSTDTQYF.

J is TRBJ2-5 and V is TRBV3-1 (or the pseudogene TRBV3-2); 15 nucleotides match TRBD2. Germline-derived CDR1 and CDR2 are LGHDT and YNNKEL (reference sequence). The trim removed 3 bases at V and 1 base at J, leaving 3 bases unmatched. This CDR3 spans 17 amino acids. Here the CDR3 DNA reads TGTGCCAGCAGCCACGGGACTAGCGGGAGGTCCCAAGAGACCCAGTACTTC. As protein: CASSHGTSGRSQETQYF.

The chain couples TRBV5-4 to TRBJ2-3; D is perhaps TRBD2 (5 bases). CDR3 length: 17 residues. The V end was cut by 0 bases, the J end by 0 bases, with 14 bases between. Germline V gives CDR1 SGHNT, CDR2 YYREEE (reference sequence). The CDR3 bases are TGTGCCAGCAGCTTGGCCGCGGGCCGGATTAGCACAGATACGCAGTATTTT. Amino acids: CASSLAAGRISTDTQYF.

The chain joins TRBV6-5 to TRBJ2-7, with D maybe TRBD2 (6 bases). The CDR3 contains 16 residues. Germline V gene lookup returns CDR1 MNHEY and CDR2 SVGAGI. Trimming stripped 4 bases from V and 2 bases from J, with 18 bases between. DNA for the CDR3: TGTGCCAGCAGTTCCCGGGGGACTGTTCAAACCTACGAGCAGTACTTC. This translates into CASSSRGTVQTYEQYF.